The rows below give T cell receptor beta chains drawn from one sample of a study of blood T cell repertoires in COVID-19. Clones were read by immunoSEQ multiplex PCR, and TCRdb kept only the in-frame ones, dropping some. The table records roughly 170,000 clones, about 78% of them present only once. Specimen: PBMCs or T cells enriched from blood (not recorded which). The receptors come from a woman aged 50 to 60 who had recovered from COVID-19. The CDR3 runs from the conserved cysteine through the conserved F or W. Fields, in order: J gene, clone size, D gene, V gene, CDR3 protein, CDR3 DNA. The D gene is left open where the match is weak. Clone size is stated in some rows and not others, as once, few, many or a class when expanded.

J gene: TRBJ1-1
clone size: -
D gene: -
V gene: TRBV19
CDR3 protein: CASRRGTEAFF
CDR3 DNA: TGTGCCAGTAGAAGGGGCACTGAAGCTTTCTTT

J gene: TRBJ1-2
clone size: few
D gene: -
V gene: TRBV5-6
CDR3 protein: CASSTRDGGIGYTF
CDR3 DNA: TGTGCCAGCAGCACCCGGGACGGGGGGATTGGCTACACCTTC

J gene: TRBJ2-2
clone size: -
D gene: TRBD1
V gene: TRBV5-1
CDR3 protein: CASSIQGGNTGELFF
CDR3 DNA: TGCGCCAGCTCCATACAGGGGGGGAACACCGGGGAGCTGTTTTTT

J gene: TRBJ2-1
clone size: -
D gene: TRBD2
V gene: TRBV29-1
CDR3 protein: CSVALAGGGVEQFF
CDR3 DNA: TGCAGCGTTGCTCTAGCGGGAGGTGGAGTTGAGCAGTTCTTC

J gene: TRBJ2-5
clone size: -
D gene: -
V gene: TRBV30
CDR3 protein: CAWSVGQTGRRETQYF
CDR3 DNA: TGTGCCTGGAGTGTAGGGCAGACAGGGAGGCGAGAGACCCAGTACTTC

J gene: TRBJ2-3
clone size: -
D gene: TRBD2
V gene: TRBV15
CDR3 protein: CATLAGATDTQYF
CDR3 DNA: TGTGCCACCTTAGCGGGAGCTACAGATACGCAGTATTTT

J gene: TRBJ2-1
clone size: -
D gene: TRBD2
V gene: TRBV5-1
CDR3 protein: CASSVNTGERTSGSYNEQFF
CDR3 DNA: TGCGCCAGCAGCGTGAATACAGGAGAACGGACTAGCGGATCCTACAATGAGCAGTTCTTC

J gene: TRBJ2-3
clone size: -
D gene: -
V gene: TRBV7-8
CDR3 protein: CASRGGGTVGTDTQYF
CDR3 DNA: TGTGCCAGCAGGGGTGGCGGGACCGTCGGCACAGATACGCAGTATTTT

J gene: TRBJ1-1
clone size: -
D gene: TRBD1
V gene: TRBV9
CDR3 protein: CASNRQGAGTEAFF
CDR3 DNA: TGTGCCAGCAACCGACAGGGGGCCGGTACTGAAGCTTTCTTT

J gene: TRBJ2-7
clone size: -
D gene: TRBD2
V gene: TRBV6-5
CDR3 protein: CASSSTSGDVYEQYF
CDR3 DNA: TGTGCCAGCAGTTCGACTAGCGGGGATGTCTACGAGCAGTACTTC

J gene: TRBJ2-3
clone size: -
D gene: -
V gene: TRBV11-2
CDR3 protein: CASSLDGLDMDTQYF
CDR3 DNA: TGTGCCAGCAGCTTAGATGGGCTGGATATGGATACGCAGTATTTT

J gene: TRBJ1-1
clone size: -
D gene: -
V gene: TRBV15
CDR3 protein: CATSREKRGFGTDLRRTEAFF
CDR3 DNA: TGTGCCACCAGCAGAGAGAAACGGGGGTTCGGGACGGATTTACGTCGCACTGAAGCTTTCTTT

J gene: TRBJ1-5
clone size: -
D gene: -
V gene: TRBV4-3
CDR3 protein: CASSQQVYSNQPQHF
CDR3 DNA: TGCGCCAGCAGCCAACAGGTATATAGCAATCAGCCCCAGCATTTT

J gene: TRBJ1-4
clone size: -
D gene: TRBD1
V gene: TRBV27
CDR3 protein: CASSLVRTGKNEKLFF
CDR3 DNA: TGTGCCAGCAGTTTAGTGAGGACAGGGAAGAATGAAAAACTGTTTTTT

J gene: TRBJ2-1
clone size: -
D gene: -
V gene: TRBV3-1/TRBV3-2
CDR3 protein: CASSQEGRPLPYNEQFF
CDR3 DNA: TGTGCCAGCAGCCAAGAAGGGAGACCGCTCCCCTACAATGAGCAGTTCTTC

J gene: TRBJ1-2
clone size: -
D gene: -
V gene: TRBV10-3
CDR3 protein: CATTPGQQNGYTF
CDR3 DNA: TGTGCCACCACCCCTGGACAGCAGAATGGCTACACCTTC

J gene: TRBJ2-5
clone size: -
D gene: TRBD2
V gene: TRBV5-1
CDR3 protein: CASSLVGLAGEDQETQYF
CDR3 DNA: TGCGCCAGCAGCTTGGTCGGACTAGCGGGAGAGGATCAAGAGACCCAGTACTTC

J gene: TRBJ2-1
clone size: -
D gene: TRBD1
V gene: TRBV6-1
CDR3 protein: CASSEPGGQGGLNRQFF
CDR3 DNA: TGTGCCAGCAGTGAACCAGGGGGACAGGGAGGACTCAATAGGCAGTTCTTC

J gene: TRBJ1-6
clone size: -
D gene: -
V gene: TRBV9
CDR3 protein: CASSHGVNSPLHF
CDR3 DNA: TGTGCCAGCAGCCACGGGGTAAATTCACCCCTCCACTTT

J gene: TRBJ2-7
clone size: -
D gene: TRBD1
V gene: TRBV7-9
CDR3 protein: CASSYPDRGEQYF
CDR3 DNA: TGTGCCAGCAGCTACCCCGACAGGGGCGAGCAGTACTTC

J gene: TRBJ1-1
clone size: few
D gene: -
V gene: TRBV7-9
CDR3 protein: CASSLLDSNTEAFF
CDR3 DNA: TGTGCCAGCAGCTTACTGGACAGTAACACTGAAGCTTTCTTT

J gene: TRBJ1-1
clone size: -
D gene: -
V gene: TRBV7-8
CDR3 protein: CASSPRVAEAFF
CDR3 DNA: TGTGCCAGCAGCCCGAGGGTGGCTGAAGCTTTCTTT

J gene: TRBJ2-1
clone size: once
D gene: -
V gene: TRBV19
CDR3 protein: CASTNGGSIYNEQFF
CDR3 DNA: TGTGCCAGTACCAATGGGGGGAGTATATACAATGAGCAGTTCTTC

J gene: TRBJ2-7
clone size: -
D gene: -
V gene: TRBV19
CDR3 protein: CASSQQVGSEQYF
CDR3 DNA: TGTGCCAGTAGCCAACAGGTAGGCAGCGAGCAGTACTTC

J gene: TRBJ1-4
clone size: -
D gene: TRBD1
V gene: TRBV6-6
CDR3 protein: CASSSRGTGNEKLFF
CDR3 DNA: TGTGCCAGCAGTTCTCGAGGGACAGGGAATGAAAAACTGTTTTTT

J gene: TRBJ1-1
clone size: -
D gene: TRBD1
V gene: TRBV5-1
CDR3 protein: CASNRGLNTEAFF
CDR3 DNA: TGCGCCAGTAACAGGGGGTTGAACACTGAAGCTTTCTTT

J gene: TRBJ2-3
clone size: -
D gene: -
V gene: TRBV15
CDR3 protein: CATSRDLSPSPNGDTQYF
CDR3 DNA: TGTGCCACCAGCAGAGATCTCTCCCCTAGCCCAAATGGTGATACGCAGTATTTT

J gene: TRBJ2-5
clone size: once
D gene: -
V gene: TRBV19
CDR3 protein: CASSEGLQETQYF
CDR3 DNA: TGTGCCAGTAGTGAGGGACTCCAAGAGACCCAGTACTTC

J gene: TRBJ1-6
clone size: once
D gene: TRBD1
V gene: TRBV3-1/TRBV3-2
CDR3 protein: CASSPTGQGRSPLHF
CDR3 DNA: TGTGCCAGCAGCCCCACCGGACAGGGAAGGTCACCCCTCCACTTT

J gene: TRBJ2-7
clone size: -
D gene: TRBD1
V gene: TRBV7-9
CDR3 protein: CASSRDRGRYEQYF
CDR3 DNA: TGTGCCAGCAGTCGGGACAGGGGGCGATACGAGCAGTACTTC

J gene: TRBJ1-2
clone size: -
D gene: -
V gene: TRBV19
CDR3 protein: CASSIVSGNYGYTF
CDR3 DNA: TGTGCCAGTAGTATAGTTTCAGGAAACTATGGCTACACCTTC

J gene: TRBJ2-7
clone size: -
D gene: TRBD1
V gene: TRBV28
CDR3 protein: CASIPGQFHEQYF
CDR3 DNA: TGTGCCAGCATCCCGGGACAGTTCCACGAGCAGTACTTC

J gene: TRBJ1-5
clone size: -
D gene: TRBD1
V gene: TRBV19
CDR3 protein: CASSSRGQGGNQPQHF
CDR3 DNA: TGTGCCAGTAGTTCTAGAGGACAGGGCGGCAATCAGCCCCAGCATTTT

J gene: TRBJ2-3
clone size: -
D gene: TRBD1
V gene: TRBV5-4
CDR3 protein: CASSFYGTGRVTDTQYF
CDR3 DNA: TGTGCCAGCAGCTTCTACGGGACAGGGAGGGTCACAGATACGCAGTATTTT

J gene: TRBJ1-1
clone size: -
D gene: TRBD1
V gene: TRBV28
CDR3 protein: CASSYRGEAFF
CDR3 DNA: TGTGCCAGCAGTTACAGGGGTGAAGCTTTCTTT

J gene: TRBJ2-6
clone size: -
D gene: -
V gene: TRBV10-1
CDR3 protein: CAILTGAGANVLTF
CDR3 DNA: TGCGCCATCTTGACTGGGGCCGGGGCCAACGTCCTGACTTTC

J gene: TRBJ2-3
clone size: -
D gene: TRBD2
V gene: TRBV11-2
CDR3 protein: CASSLGGAGVTDTQYF
CDR3 DNA: TGTGCCAGCAGCCTAGGGGGAGCGGGAGTGACAGATACGCAGTATTTT

J gene: TRBJ2-7
clone size: -
D gene: TRBD2
V gene: TRBV7-2
CDR3 protein: CASSLRTSGPTLSYEQYF
CDR3 DNA: TGTGCCAGCAGCTTACGGACTAGCGGGCCAACCCTCTCCTACGAGCAGTACTTC

J gene: TRBJ2-2
clone size: -
D gene: -
V gene: TRBV6-5
CDR3 protein: CASSYSGGELFF
CDR3 DNA: TGTGCCAGCAGTTACTCCGGCGGGGAGCTGTTTTTT

J gene: TRBJ2-1
clone size: -
D gene: TRBD2
V gene: TRBV19
CDR3 protein: CASSMAREGQFF
CDR3 DNA: TGTGCCAGTAGTATGGCCAGGGAGGGGCAGTTCTTC

J gene: TRBJ2-1
clone size: -
D gene: TRBD2
V gene: TRBV5-1
CDR3 protein: CASSRSGTSGYNEQFF
CDR3 DNA: TGCGCCAGCAGCCGCTCCGGGACTAGCGGCTACAATGAGCAGTTCTTC

J gene: TRBJ2-1
clone size: -
D gene: TRBD2
V gene: TRBV5-1
CDR3 protein: CASSLAPPGLALDEQFF
CDR3 DNA: TGCGCCAGCAGCTTGGCCCCCCCAGGACTAGCGCTCGATGAGCAGTTCTTC

J gene: TRBJ1-1
clone size: once
D gene: -
V gene: TRBV4-3
CDR3 protein: CASSQAGVNTEAFF
CDR3 DNA: TGCGCCAGCAGCCAAGCCGGGGTGAACACTGAAGCTTTCTTT

J gene: TRBJ2-2
clone size: -
D gene: -
V gene: TRBV5-6
CDR3 protein: CASSSAPRELFF
CDR3 DNA: TGTGCCAGCAGCTCCGCGCCCCGGGAGCTGTTTTTT

J gene: TRBJ2-1
clone size: once
D gene: TRBD2
V gene: TRBV7-9
CDR3 protein: CASSGRSSGHSRSYNEQFF
CDR3 DNA: TGTGCCAGCAGCGGTCGTAGTAGCGGGCATTCACGCTCCTACAATGAGCAGTTCTTC

J gene: TRBJ1-2
clone size: -
D gene: -
V gene: TRBV28
CDR3 protein: CASSLPANYGYTF
CDR3 DNA: TGTGCCAGCAGTTTACCAGCTAACTATGGCTACACCTTC

J gene: TRBJ2-7
clone size: -
D gene: TRBD1
V gene: TRBV5-1
CDR3 protein: CASSLGGQGTYEQYF
CDR3 DNA: TGCGCCAGCAGCTTAGGGGGACAGGGGACCTACGAGCAGTACTTC

J gene: TRBJ2-4
clone size: -
D gene: -
V gene: TRBV19
CDR3 protein: CASKAGATKNIQYF
CDR3 DNA: TGTGCCAGTAAGGCGGGGGCAACCAAAAACATTCAGTACTTC

J gene: TRBJ1-3
clone size: -
D gene: -
V gene: TRBV4-3
CDR3 protein: CASSQEGRRSSGNTIYF
CDR3 DNA: TGCGCCAGCAGCCAAGAGGGTAGGAGGTCCTCTGGAAACACCATATATTTT

J gene: TRBJ1-2
clone size: -
D gene: -
V gene: TRBV24-1
CDR3 protein: CATNDGANYGYTF
CDR3 DNA: TGTGCCACCAATGACGGAGCTAACTATGGCTACACCTTC

J gene: TRBJ2-4
clone size: -
D gene: TRBD2
V gene: TRBV5-1
CDR3 protein: CASSPGLAGNIQYF
CDR3 DNA: TGCGCCAGCAGCCCGGGACTAGCGGGGAACATTCAGTACTTC

J gene: TRBJ2-7
clone size: -
D gene: TRBD1
V gene: TRBV5-4
CDR3 protein: CASSLGGQVMEQYF
CDR3 DNA: TGTGCCAGCAGCTTGGGGGGACAGGTAATGGAGCAGTACTTC

J gene: TRBJ1-4
clone size: -
D gene: TRBD1
V gene: TRBV5-1
CDR3 protein: CASSSTGGYEKLFF
CDR3 DNA: TGCGCCAGCAGCTCGACAGGGGGATATGAAAAACTGTTTTTT

J gene: TRBJ1-2
clone size: -
D gene: -
V gene: TRBV2
CDR3 protein: CASTVAGRINYGYTF
CDR3 DNA: TGTGCCAGCACGGTCGCGGGACGGATTAACTATGGCTACACCTTC